This TCR beta chain was identified in a study of regulatory T cells in long-lasting Graves disease. This clonotype was recorded once. Regarding time point: newly diagnosed GD, antithyroid drugs for less than 3 months. RNA isolated from PBMCs was used to make the TCR library. The CDR3 is made up of 16 amino acids. V lost 1 base and J 1 base, leaving 13 bases between the germline ends. Looked up from germline, CDR1 is MDHEN and CDR2 is SYDVKM. Library construction for TCR beta used iRepertoire HTBI primers and Arm-PCR of CDR3 regions. TCRdb called the multiplex PCR reads again in MiXCR, with one record for every CDR3 protein. The sample lists about 440,000 distinct CDR3 sequences, 15% occurring once. This sample was also put to use in a study of T cells in Graves' hyperthyroidism and ophthalmopathy.

The sequencing here drew on peripheral blood mononuclear cells (PBMCs), taken at new diagnosis, from a patient treated with antithyroid drugs. The rearrangement uses TRBV28 and TRBJ1-1; D possibly corresponds to TRBD1 (5 bases). The TCR was taken from a woman in her 30s with Graves disease. The CDR3 sequence is CASSLSQVWGNTEAFF. The CDR3 DNA sequence: TGTGCCAGCAGTTTATCACAGGTTTGGGGGAACACTGAAGCTTTCTTT.